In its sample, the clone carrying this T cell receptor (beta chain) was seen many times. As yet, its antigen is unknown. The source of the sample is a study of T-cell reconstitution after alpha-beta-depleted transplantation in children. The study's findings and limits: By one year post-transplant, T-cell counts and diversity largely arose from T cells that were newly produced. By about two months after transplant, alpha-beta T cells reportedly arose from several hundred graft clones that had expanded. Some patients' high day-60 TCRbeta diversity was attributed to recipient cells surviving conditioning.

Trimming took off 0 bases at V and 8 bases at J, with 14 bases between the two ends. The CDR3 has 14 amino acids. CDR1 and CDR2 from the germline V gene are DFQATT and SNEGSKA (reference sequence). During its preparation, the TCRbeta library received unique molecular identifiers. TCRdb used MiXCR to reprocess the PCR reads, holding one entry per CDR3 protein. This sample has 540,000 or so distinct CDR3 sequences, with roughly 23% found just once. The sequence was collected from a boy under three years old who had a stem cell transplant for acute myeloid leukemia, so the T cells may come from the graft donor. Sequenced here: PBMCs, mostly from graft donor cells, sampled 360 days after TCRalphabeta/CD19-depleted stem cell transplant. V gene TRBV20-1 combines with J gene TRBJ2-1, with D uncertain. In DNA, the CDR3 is TGCAGTGCTAGAGATGTCCGGATCTGGGATGAGCAGTTCTTC. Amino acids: CSARDVRIWDEQFF.